A selection of T cell receptor beta chains follows, all from one sample in a study of cytomegalovirus exposure and HLA in healthy donors. The table came from immunoSEQ multiplex PCR; TCRdb's copy has only in-frame clones and leaves some out. The sample yields under 130,000 clones, approximately 84% seen once. Sample: PBMCs. The receptors here all came from a male donor in good health and CMV-seronegative. The CDR3 runs from the conserved cysteine through the conserved F or W. Fields, in order: D gene, V gene, J gene, clone size, CDR3 protein, CDR3 DNA. The D gene is left open where the match is weak. Where a row states a size, it is once, few, many or the class of an expanded clone; other rows omit it.

D: NA; V: TRBV12-5; J: TRBJ2-1; size: NA; CDR3: CASGFFIHQGINEQFF; DNA: TGTGCTAGTGGTTTTTTCATCCATCAGGGCATCAATGAGCAGTTCTTC
D: TRBD2; V: TRBV5-5; J: TRBJ2-5; size: NA; CDR3: CASSTGVASGKQETQYF; DNA: TGTGCCAGCAGCACGGGAGTGGCTAGCGGAAAACAAGAGACCCAGTACTTC
D: TRBD1; V: TRBV7-9; J: TRBJ1-1; size: NA; CDR3: CASSRGTGVPLVLF; DNA: TGTGCCAGCAGCCGAGGGACAGGGGTGCCCCTGGTTCTCTTT
D: NA; V: TRBV5-6; J: TRBJ1-2; size: NA; CDR3: CASNYKGLLYGYTF; DNA: TGTGCCAGCAACTACAAGGGACTGCTCTATGGCTACACCTTC
D: NA; V: TRBV2; J: TRBJ1-2; size: NA; CDR3: CATLGQLLNYGYTF; DNA: TGTGCCACCTTAGGACAGCTCCTGAACTATGGCTACACCTTC
D: TRBD2; V: TRBV11-2; J: TRBJ2-5; size: NA; CDR3: CASSARTSQETQYF; DNA: TGTGCCAGCAGCGCCCGGACTAGTCAAGAGACCCAGTACTTC
D: NA; V: TRBV4-1; J: TRBJ2-7; size: NA; CDR3: CASSQGRSSSYEQYF; DNA: TGCGCCAGCAGCCAAGGTCGGTCATCCTCCTACGAGCAGTACTTC
D: NA; V: TRBV4-1; J: TRBJ1-5; size: NA; CDR3: CASSPYGNGNQPQHF; DNA: TGCGCCAGCAGCCCTTATGGCAACGGCAATCAGCCCCAGCATTTT
D: NA; V: TRBV28; J: TRBJ2-3; size: few; CDR3: CASSLVRRVTDTQYF; DNA: TGTGCCAGCAGTTTAGTGCGGCGGGTAACAGATACGCAGTATTTT
D: TRBD2; V: TRBV28; J: TRBJ2-7; size: NA; CDR3: CASRYPGLAGNEQYF; DNA: TGTGCCAGCAGGTACCCGGGACTAGCGGGTAACGAGCAGTACTTC
D: TRBD2; V: TRBV2; J: TRBJ2-1; size: NA; CDR3: CASTKSRGLADPYNEQFF; DNA: TGTGCCAGCACCAAATCCAGGGGACTAGCGGACCCATACAATGAGCAGTTCTTC
D: TRBD1; V: TRBV7-2; J: TRBJ1-1; size: NA; CDR3: CASSARTGTNTEAFF; DNA: TGTGCCAGCAGCGCGCGGACAGGGACTAACACTGAAGCTTTCTTT
D: NA; V: TRBV4-3; J: TRBJ2-7; size: few; CDR3: CASSQDFRSTGMYF; DNA: TGCGCCAGCAGCCAAGATTTCAGAAGTACAGGGATGTACTTC
D: NA; V: TRBV30; J: TRBJ1-2; size: NA; CDR3: CAWTEDYYGYTF; DNA: TGTGCCTGGACTGAGGACTACTATGGCTACACCTTC
D: TRBD1; V: TRBV11-3; J: TRBJ2-3; size: NA; CDR3: CASSLTGGSADTQYF; DNA: TGTGCCAGCAGCCTAACAGGGGGCTCGGCAGATACGCAGTATTTT
D: TRBD1; V: TRBV28; J: TRBJ2-3; size: NA; CDR3: CASSLPGQGMDTQYF; DNA: TGTGCCAGCAGTCTACCGGGACAGGGCATGGATACGCAGTATTTT
D: NA; V: TRBV5-4; J: TRBJ2-7; size: once; CDR3: CASSLEPSSAYEQYF; DNA: TGTGCCAGCAGCTTGGAGCCTAGTTCTGCCTACGAGCAGTACTTC
D: TRBD2; V: TRBV5-1; J: TRBJ2-7; size: NA; CDR3: CASSISGGSYEQYF; DNA: TGCGCCAGCAGCATTTCGGGGGGGTCATACGAGCAGTACTTC
D: NA; V: TRBV6-1; J: TRBJ2-7; size: NA; CDR3: CASSDWEERRRYEQYF; DNA: TGTGCCAGCAGTGATTGGGAGGAGCGGAGACGTTACGAGCAGTACTTC
D: NA; V: TRBV5-5; J: TRBJ1-5; size: NA; CDR3: CASSDTGFGNQPQHF; DNA: TGTGCCAGCAGCGATACAGGGTTCGGCAATCAGCCCCAGCATTTT
D: TRBD2; V: TRBV4-1; J: TRBJ2-1; size: once; CDR3: CASSQEGWLAGPNEQFF; DNA: TGCGCCAGCAGCCAAGAAGGTTGGTTAGCGGGACCGAATGAGCAGTTCTTC
D: TRBD1; V: TRBV6-4; J: TRBJ1-2; size: NA; CDR3: CASKGRGDYGYTF; DNA: TGTGCCAGCAAGGGCAGGGGGGACTATGGCTACACCTTC
D: NA; V: TRBV28; J: TRBJ2-1; size: once; CDR3: CASSSRDGGINEQFF; DNA: TGTGCCAGCAGTTCCCGGGACGGGGGAATCAATGAGCAGTTCTTC
D: NA; V: TRBV11-3; J: TRBJ1-1; size: NA; CDR3: CASSRGNTEAFF; DNA: TGTGCCAGCAGCAGGGGAAACACTGAAGCTTTCTTT
D: NA; V: TRBV27; J: TRBJ2-3; size: NA; CDR3: CASSLIPGSTDTQYF; DNA: TGTGCCAGCAGTTTAATTCCGGGAAGCACAGATACGCAGTATTTT
D: NA; V: TRBV7-3; J: TRBJ2-1; size: NA; CDR3: CASSRFEQRTVLEQFF; DNA: TGTGCCAGCAGTCGCTTCGAGCAACGGACAGTCCTAGAGCAGTTCTTC
D: NA; V: TRBV6-1; J: TRBJ1-2; size: medium-sized; CDR3: CASSESGEGGVNGYTF; DNA: TGTGCCAGCAGTGAATCCGGGGAGGGGGGCGTGAATGGCTACACCTTC
D: TRBD1; V: TRBV5-1; J: TRBJ1-2; size: once; CDR3: CASSPRQGGWGYTF; DNA: TGCGCCAGCAGCCCGAGACAGGGAGGTTGGGGCTACACCTTC
D: NA; V: TRBV14; J: TRBJ2-6; size: once; CDR3: CASSQAGDRYYSGANVLTF; DNA: TGTGCCAGCAGCCAAGCAGGCGACAGGTACTACTCTGGGGCCAACGTCCTGACTTTC
D: NA; V: TRBV27; J: TRBJ2-1; size: NA; CDR3: CASRWAGTLLSSYNEQFF; DNA: TGTGCCAGCAGGTGGGCGGGAACCCTCCTTAGCTCCTACAATGAGCAGTTCTTC
D: NA; V: TRBV21-1; J: TRBJ2-7; size: once; CDR3: CASSKVGRGSLTEQYF; DNA: NA
D: TRBD2; V: TRBV5-1; J: TRBJ2-2; size: NA; CDR3: CASSLTGLAGTGELFF; DNA: TGCGCCAGCAGCTTGACCGGACTAGCGGGGACCGGGGAGCTGTTTTTT
D: NA; V: TRBV30; J: TRBJ2-1; size: once; CDR3: CAWGGTDNEQFF; DNA: TGTGCCTGGGGGGGGACAGACAATGAGCAGTTCTTC
D: TRBD2; V: TRBV5-1; J: TRBJ2-5; size: NA; CDR3: CASSLGTSGFHQETQYF; DNA: TGCGCCAGCAGCTTGGGGACTAGCGGGTTCCACCAAGAGACCCAGTACTTC
D: TRBD1; V: TRBV6-6; J: TRBJ1-2; size: NA; CDR3: CASSRDRDDGYTF; DNA: TGTGCCAGCAGCCGGGACAGGGACGATGGCTACACCTTC
D: TRBD1; V: TRBV7-9; J: TRBJ2-7; size: NA; CDR3: CASSDDRVSSYEQYF; DNA: TGTGCCAGCAGCGATGACAGGGTTTCGTCCTACGAGCAGTACTTC
D: TRBD2; V: TRBV18; J: TRBJ2-1; size: once; CDR3: CASSPPSGRGHEQFF; DNA: TGTGCCAGCTCACCCCCTAGCGGGAGGGGCCATGAGCAGTTCTTC
D: NA; V: TRBV9; J: TRBJ2-2; size: NA; CDR3: CASRAGAGELFF; DNA: TGTGCCAGCAGAGCGGGTGCTGGGGAGCTGTTTTTT
D: TRBD1; V: TRBV4-1; J: TRBJ1-2; size: many; CDR3: CASSQDGRGAYGYTF; DNA: TGCGCCAGCAGCCAAGATGGCAGGGGGGCCTATGGCTACACCTTC
D: NA; V: TRBV30; J: TRBJ1-2; size: NA; CDR3: CAWSVTPSGGYTF; DNA: TGTGCCTGGAGTGTAACCCCTTCGGGGGGCTACACCTTC
D: NA; V: TRBV4-2; J: TRBJ1-1; size: NA; CDR3: CASSQDREILNTEAFF; DNA: TGTGCCAGCAGCCAAGACAGGGAAATTTTGAACACTGAAGCTTTCTTT
D: TRBD1; V: TRBV15; J: TRBJ1-1; size: NA; CDR3: CATSMGWQGASTEAFF; DNA: TGTGCCACCAGCATGGGGTGGCAGGGGGCGAGCACTGAAGCTTTCTTT
D: TRBD1; V: TRBV28; J: TRBJ2-1; size: NA; CDR3: CASQTPPPDREQFF; DNA: TGTGCCAGCCAGACGCCACCGCCGGACAGGGAGCAGTTCTTC
D: NA; V: TRBV12-2; J: TRBJ2-5; size: NA; CDR3: CASRTRSLAGDQETQYF; DNA: TGTGCAAGTCGGACAAGGTCACTAGCGGGGGACCAAGAGACCCAGTACTTC
D: NA; V: TRBV30; J: TRBJ2-1; size: NA; CDR3: CAWSVSQGHNEQFF; DNA: TGTGCCTGGAGTGTAAGTCAGGGGCACAATGAGCAGTTCTTC
D: NA; V: TRBV7-3; J: TRBJ1-1; size: NA; CDR3: CASSPTVAGSGGTEAFF; DNA: TGTGCCAGCAGCCCAACGGTGGCGGGATCGGGCGGCACTGAAGCTTTCTTT
D: NA; V: TRBV5-6; J: TRBJ1-2; size: NA; CDR3: CASSSGVREFYGYTF; DNA: TGTGCCAGCAGCTCCGGGGTAAGGGAGTTCTATGGCTACACCTTC
D: TRBD1; V: TRBV19; J: TRBJ1-2; size: NA; CDR3: CASSPTPGQGGYGYTF; DNA: TGTGCCAGTAGTCCTACCCCGGGACAGGGAGGCTATGGCTACACCTTC
D: NA; V: TRBV11-2; J: TRBJ2-1; size: NA; CDR3: CAIRSVGSSYNEQFF; DNA: TGTGCCATCCGCTCCGTGGGGAGCTCCTACAATGAGCAGTTCTTC
D: NA; V: TRBV19; J: TRBJ1-5; size: NA; CDR3: CASSITREDQPQHF; DNA: TGTGCCAGTAGTATAACCAGGGAAGATCAGCCCCAGCATTTT